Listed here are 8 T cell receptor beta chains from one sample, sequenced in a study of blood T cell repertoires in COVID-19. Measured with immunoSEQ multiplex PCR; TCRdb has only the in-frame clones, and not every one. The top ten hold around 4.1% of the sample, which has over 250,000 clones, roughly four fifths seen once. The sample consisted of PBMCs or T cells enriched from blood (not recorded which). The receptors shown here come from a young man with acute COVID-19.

The CDR3 nucleotides read TGTGCCAGCAGCCCATCCGAGGCTAGCGGGACCCGGAATGAGCAGTTCTTC. Translation: CASSPSEASGTRNEQFF. The chain is built from TRBV11-3 and TRBJ2-1, with TRBD2 identical over 9 bases. Trimming took 5 bases from V and 7 from J; bases not matched to a gene: 15. Germline CDR1 reads SGHNT; CDR2 reads YENEEA. The CDR3 sequence is 17 residues long.

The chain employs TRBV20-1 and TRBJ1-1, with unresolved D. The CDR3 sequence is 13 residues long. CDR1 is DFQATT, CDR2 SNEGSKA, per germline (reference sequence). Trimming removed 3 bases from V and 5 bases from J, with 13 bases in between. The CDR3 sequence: CSASSIESTEAFF. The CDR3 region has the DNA TGCAGTGCTAGTTCTATCGAGTCGACTGAAGCTTTCTTT.

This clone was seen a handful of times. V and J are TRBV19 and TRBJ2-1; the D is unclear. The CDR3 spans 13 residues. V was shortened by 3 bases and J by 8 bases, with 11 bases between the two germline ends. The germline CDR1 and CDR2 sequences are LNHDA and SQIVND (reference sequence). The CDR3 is CASSIRSDYEQFF. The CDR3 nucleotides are TGTGCCAGTAGTATTCGAAGTGACTATGAGCAGTTCTTC.

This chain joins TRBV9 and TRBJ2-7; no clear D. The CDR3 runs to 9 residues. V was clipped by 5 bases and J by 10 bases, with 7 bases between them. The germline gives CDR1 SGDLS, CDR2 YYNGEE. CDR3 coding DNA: TGTGCCAGCAGGAGGCCCCAGTACGTC. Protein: CASRRPQYV.

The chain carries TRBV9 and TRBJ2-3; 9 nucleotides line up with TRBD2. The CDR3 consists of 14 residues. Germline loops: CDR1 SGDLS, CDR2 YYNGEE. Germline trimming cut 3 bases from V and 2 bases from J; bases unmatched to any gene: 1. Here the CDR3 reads CASSGGLATDTQYF. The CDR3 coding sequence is TGTGCCAGCAGCGGGGGACTAGCCACAGATACGCAGTATTTT.

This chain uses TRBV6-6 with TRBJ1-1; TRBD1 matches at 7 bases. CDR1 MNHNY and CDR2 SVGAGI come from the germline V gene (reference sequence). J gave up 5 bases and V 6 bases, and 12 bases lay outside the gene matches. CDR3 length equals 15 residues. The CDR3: CASSPTGAGFTEAFF. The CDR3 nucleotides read TGTGCCAGCAGCCCTACAGGGGCGGGTTTTACTGAAGCTTTCTTT.

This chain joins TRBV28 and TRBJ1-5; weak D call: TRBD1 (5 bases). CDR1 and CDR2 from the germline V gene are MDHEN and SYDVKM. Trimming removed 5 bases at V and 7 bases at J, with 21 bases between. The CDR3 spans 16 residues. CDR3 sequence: CASSARGGTGGQPQHF. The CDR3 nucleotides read TGTGCCAGCAGTGCCCGAGGAGGGACGGGAGGACAGCCCCAGCATTTT.

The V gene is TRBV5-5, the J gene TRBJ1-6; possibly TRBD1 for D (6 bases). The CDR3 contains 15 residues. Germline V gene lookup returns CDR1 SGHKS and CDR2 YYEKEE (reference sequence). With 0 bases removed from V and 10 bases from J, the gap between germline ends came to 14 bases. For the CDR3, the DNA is TGTGCCAGCAGCTTGGTAGCAGGGGTTCTGTCACCCCTCCACTTT. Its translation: CASSLVAGVLSPLHF. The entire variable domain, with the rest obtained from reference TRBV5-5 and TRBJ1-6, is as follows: DAGVTQSPTHLIKTRGQQVTLRCSPISGHKSVSWYQQVLGQGPQFIFQYYEKEERGRGNFPDRFSARQFPNYSSELNVNALLLGDSALYLCASSLVAGVLSPLHFGNGTRLTVT.